This TCR beta chain appears in the sequencing data of a study of CD8 T cells in ankylosing spondylitis. On this clonotype: Its antigen remains unidentified.

Quantitative 5'-RACE with molecular barcodes produced the TCR beta libraries. TCRdb reprocessed the 5' RACE reads via MiXCR and lists one record per CDR3 protein. Of 340,000 or so distinct CDR3 sequences in the sample, roughly 14% are singletons; the top ten hold about 1%. Findings and limits, study-wide: Both synovial fluid and blood in reactive arthritis had previously been reported to carry some motif variants. Clones linked to disease were reported to show significant enrichment in matched ankylosing spondylitis synovial fluid.

Per germline, CDR1 SEHNR and CDR2 FQNEAQ (reference sequence). This CDR3 is 16 amino acids long. Unmatched junction bases numbered 9, after V lost 1 base and J lost 5 bases. This receptor was identified in a male donor with ankylosing spondylitis or in good health (not recorded which). The rearrangement uses TRBV7-9 and TRBJ1-2; 8 positions agree with TRBD1. Sequenced material: blood, either unsorted or a sorted T cell fraction (not recorded which). The DNA for the CDR3 is TGTGCCAGCAGCTTAGGGCAGGGGGCGCTGGGATATGGCTACACCTTC. Translation: CASSLGQGALGYGYTF.